This T cell receptor (beta chain) stems from a study of blood T cell repertoires in COVID-19. Study-level information: The analysed material was cDNA or gDNA that came from T cells, B-cell-depleted T cells, or PBMCs.

This clone was seen a few times. Assay used: immunoSEQ multiplex PCR; TCRdb lists only in-frame clones, some missing. The sample lists around 25,000 clones; around 83% were seen once. This clonotype was obtained from a man aged 70-80 years with acute or convalescent COVID-19. The sequenced material came from peripheral blood.

The CDR3 DNA reads TGTGCCAGTACGGGGACAAGAGCAACTAATGAAAAACTGTTTTTT. Translation gives CASTGTRATNEKLFF. The rearrangement joins TRBV19 to TRBJ1-4; D is perhaps TRBD1 (6 bases). The CDR3 is made up of 15 amino acids. CDR1 LNHDA and CDR2 SQIVND come from the germline V gene (reference sequence). The V end lost 7 bases, the J end lost 0 bases, and 12 bases lay between the germline ends.